This paragraph reports one TCR beta chain. CD45RO-negative CD8 cells positively selected for CCR7 made up the naive population, which excluded terminally differentiated effector memory CD45RA+ cells. Per germline, CDR1 MNHEY and CDR2 SMNVEV (reference sequence). This CDR3 is built from 15 residues. V shed 1 base, J shed 5 bases, and the junction held 5 bases outside the gene matches. This entry comes from a study of shared clonotypes between healthy human individuals. Measured with immunoSEQ multiplex PCR; TCRdb has only the in-frame clones, and not every one. The sample records millions of clones, about 95% being singletons.

This chain uses TRBV27 with TRBJ2-1; 7 bases align to TRBD2. The sample taken for sequencing was naive CD8+ T cells sorted from blood. This clonotype was obtained from a man younger than 30 in good health. The CDR3 nucleotides are TGTGCCAGCAGTTTATTGGCGGGAGTTGACAATGAGCAGTTCTTC. It is translated as CASSLLAGVDNEQFF.